These 10 T cell receptor beta chains came from one sample sequenced in a study of blood T cell repertoires in COVID-19. Measured with immunoSEQ multiplex PCR; TCRdb has only the in-frame clones, and not every one. The table records about 480,000 clones, approximately 88% of them present only once. The sequenced sample was PBMCs or T cells enriched from blood (not recorded which). Every receptor here comes from a middle-aged woman who had recovered from COVID-19.

V usage is TRBV27 and J usage is TRBJ2-7, with TRBD1 identical over 9 bases. Germline-derived CDR1 and CDR2 are MNHEY and SMNVEV (reference sequence). The V and J ends lost 3 bases and 4 bases, in that order; junction bases with no gene match: 10. The CDR3 is made up of 16 amino acids. The CDR3 loop reads CASSFVFGQGTYEQYF. For the CDR3, the DNA is TGTGCCAGCAGTTTTGTCTTCGGACAGGGGACATACGAGCAGTACTTC.

V usage is TRBV5-1 and J usage is TRBJ2-3; unclear D gene. This CDR3 region has 15 residues. V lost 1 base, J lost 6 bases, and 15 bases lay in between. Germline-derived CDR1 and CDR2 are SGHRS and YFSETQ. CDR3 nucleotide sequence: TGCGCCAGCAGCTTGTCTGGCCTCCCCGGGGATACGCAGTATTTT. It encodes CASSLSGLPGDTQYF.

This chain uses TRBV5-1 with TRBJ2-7; tentatively, D is TRBD2 (5 bases). Looked up from germline, CDR1 is SGHRS and CDR2 is YFSETQ. The CDR3 has 16 residues. With 0 bases removed from V and 1 base from J, the gap between germline ends came to 14 bases. In nucleotides, the CDR3 is TGCGCCAGCAGCTTGGACGGGGTCTCGACATCCTACGAGCAGTACTTC. It is translated as CASSLDGVSTSYEQYF.

V gene TRBV7-9 combines with J gene TRBJ1-4, with TRBD1 as a possible D gene (5 bases). Germline-derived CDR1 and CDR2 are SEHNR and FQNEAQ (reference sequence). The CDR3 loop spans 16 amino acids. V was pared by 4 bases and J by 7 bases, with 19 bases between. The CDR3 DNA is TGTGCCAGCAGCTGGGGGGAAATGGGAGTCTTTGAAAAACTGTTTTTT. Translated, it gives CASSWGEMGVFEKLFF.

This clone appeared a few times. The chain carries TRBV5-4 and TRBJ2-1; 10 nucleotides align to TRBD1. Unmatched junction bases numbered 9, after V lost 0 bases and J lost 6 bases. This CDR3 has 17 amino acids. CDR1 SGHNT and CDR2 YYREEE come from the germline V gene (reference sequence). CDR3 region: CASSLAWGTGEANEQFF. The CDR3 nucleotides are TGTGCCAGCAGCTTGGCGTGGGGGACAGGGGAGGCCAATGAGCAGTTCTTC. Combining the CDR3 with reference TRBV5-4 and TRBJ2-1 gives the whole variable domain ETGVTQSPTHLIKTRGQQVTLRCSSQSGHNTVSWYQQALGQGPQFIFQYYREEENGRGNFPPRFSGLQFPNYSSELNVNALELDDSALYLCASSLAWGTGEANEQFFGPGTRLTVL.

The chain joins TRBV24-1 to TRBJ2-7; possible D gene TRBD1, 6 bases. This CDR3 region has 16 residues. Germline-derived CDR1 and CDR2 are KGHDR and SFDVKD. The V end lost 4 bases, the J end lost 0 bases, and 15 bases lay between the germline ends. The CDR3 reads CATSDVPGATSYEQYF. In nucleotides, the CDR3 is TGTGCCACCAGTGACGTCCCAGGGGCCACCTCCTACGAGCAGTACTTC.

The V gene is TRBV12-5, the J gene TRBJ1-1; 7 bases map to TRBD1. CDR3 length equals 16 residues. The germline CDR1 and CDR2 sequences are LGHNT and FRNRAP. The J segment lost 4 bases and the V segment lost 6 bases, leaving 14 bases of the junction unmatched. CDR3 bases: TGTGCTAGTGGCGCAGGGGGACCGGTCGTCCGCACTGAAGCTTTCTTT. Its translation: CASGAGGPVVRTEAFF.

V is TRBV5-1 and J is TRBJ2-5; a possible D gene is TRBD1 (6 bases). The CDR3 spans 14 residues. The germline CDR1 and CDR2 sequences are SGHRS and YFSETQ. Trimming took off 0 bases at V and 5 bases at J, with 11 bases between the two ends. This chain's CDR3 is CASSLETGWETQYF. The CDR3 nucleotides are TGCGCCAGCAGCTTGGAAACAGGGTGGGAGACCCAGTACTTC.

The V gene is TRBV7-6, the J gene TRBJ1-5, with D perhaps TRBD1 (5 bases). Germline CDR1 and CDR2: SGHVS and FNYEAQ. The CDR3 consists of 15 residues. V shed 2 bases and J shed 4 bases, with 12 bases lying between them. CDR3 amino acids: CASSLSNQGNQPQHF. The CDR3 region has the DNA TGTGCCAGCAGCTTAAGTAACCAGGGAAATCAGCCCCAGCATTTT.

The genes are TRBV7-9 and TRBJ2-7; TRBD2 might be the D (6 bases). CDR1 SEHNR and CDR2 FQNEAQ come from the germline V gene (reference sequence). This CDR3 contains 12 residues. V was pared by 5 bases and J by 3 bases, with 8 bases between. As DNA, the CDR3 is TGTGCCAGCAGCCCTAGCGACTACGAGCAGTACTTC. Translated, it gives CASSPSDYEQYF.